This T cell receptor (beta chain) was identified in a study of cytomegalovirus exposure and HLA in healthy donors. PCR primers comprised 60 Vbeta and 13 Jbeta primers. Measured with immunoSEQ multiplex PCR; TCRdb has only the in-frame clones, and not every one. In the table there are around 33,000 clones, roughly two fifths of which are singletons. The receptor comes from a woman aged 45-59 years in good health and CMV-seronegative. Specimen: PBMCs.

CDR3 sequence: CASSQQGGYEQYF. CDR3 DNA: TGTGCCAGTAGTCAACAAGGGGGATACGAGCAGTACTTC. The chain employs TRBV19 and TRBJ2-7; weak D call: TRBD1 (6 bases). Trimming took off 5 bases at V and 4 bases at J, with 12 bases between the two ends. This CDR3 contains 13 residues. Germline CDR1 LNHDA, CDR2 SQIVND (reference sequence).